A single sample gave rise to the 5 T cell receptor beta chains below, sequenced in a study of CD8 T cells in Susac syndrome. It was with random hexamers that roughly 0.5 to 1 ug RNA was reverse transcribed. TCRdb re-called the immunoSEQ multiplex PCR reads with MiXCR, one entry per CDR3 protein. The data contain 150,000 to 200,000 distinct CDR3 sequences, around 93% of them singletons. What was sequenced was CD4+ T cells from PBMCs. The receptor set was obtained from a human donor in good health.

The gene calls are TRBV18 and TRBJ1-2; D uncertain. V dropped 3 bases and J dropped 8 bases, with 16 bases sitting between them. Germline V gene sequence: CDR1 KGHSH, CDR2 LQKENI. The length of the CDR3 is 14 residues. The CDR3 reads CASSPGLPAGGYTF. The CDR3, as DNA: TGTGCCAGCTCACCGGGCTTACCGGCGGGGGGCTACACCTTC. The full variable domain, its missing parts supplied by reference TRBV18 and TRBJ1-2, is NAGVMQNPRHLVRRRGQEARLRCSPMKGHSHVYWYRQLPEEGLKFMVYLQKENIIDESGMPKERFSAEFPKEGPSILRIQQVVRGDSAAYFCASSPGLPAGGYTFGSGTRLTVV.

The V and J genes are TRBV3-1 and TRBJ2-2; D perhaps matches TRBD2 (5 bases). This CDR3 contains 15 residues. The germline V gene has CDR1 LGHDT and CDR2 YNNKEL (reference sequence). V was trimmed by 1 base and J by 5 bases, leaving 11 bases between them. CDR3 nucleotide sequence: TGTGCCAGCAGCCAAGCTGCTGGCGGGACCGGGGAGCTGTTTTTT. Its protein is CASSQAAGGTGELFF.

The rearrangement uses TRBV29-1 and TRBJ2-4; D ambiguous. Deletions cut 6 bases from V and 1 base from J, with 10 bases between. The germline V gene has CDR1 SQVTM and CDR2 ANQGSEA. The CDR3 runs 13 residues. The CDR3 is CSVERIAKNIQYF. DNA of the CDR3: TGCAGCGTCGAGAGGATCGCCAAAAACATTCAGTACTTC.

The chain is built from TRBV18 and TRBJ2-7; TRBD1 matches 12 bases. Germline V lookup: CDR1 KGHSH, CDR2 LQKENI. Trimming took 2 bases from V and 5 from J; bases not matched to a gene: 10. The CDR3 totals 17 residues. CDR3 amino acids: CASSPFNKGQGAHEQYF. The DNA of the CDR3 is TGTGCCAGCTCACCATTCAACAAGGGACAGGGGGCTCACGAGCAGTACTTC.

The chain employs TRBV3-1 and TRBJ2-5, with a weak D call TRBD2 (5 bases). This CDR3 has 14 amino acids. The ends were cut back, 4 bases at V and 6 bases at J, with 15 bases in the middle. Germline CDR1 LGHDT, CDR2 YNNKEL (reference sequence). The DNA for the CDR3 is TGTGCCAGCAGCCCGACACGGGATACAAAGACCCAGTACTTC. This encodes CASSPTRDTKTQYF.